The next 29 T cell receptor beta chains were all read from a single sample in a study of blood T cell repertoires in COVID-19. The repertoire was sequenced with immunoSEQ multiplex PCR; TCRdb's copy has only in-frame clones and lacks some. This repertoire shows over 55,000 clones, 65% to 85% found once; its top ten account for less than 4.5%. The sample consisted of PBMCs or T cells enriched from blood (not recorded which). These receptors were taken from a woman between 40 and 55 years old with acute COVID-19.

The chain employs TRBV6-2 or TRBV6-3 and TRBJ2-7; 9 nucleotides line up with TRBD2. This CDR3 contains 18 residues. The ends lost 4 bases at V and 4 bases at J; junction bases unmatched: 17. Germline values: CDR1 MNHEY, CDR2 SVGEGT. CDR3 coding DNA: TGTGCCAGCAGTTTCTCCTTTTCTAGCGGGACGAAGGCATACGAGCAGTACTTC. Protein: CASSFSFSSGTKAYEQYF.

This chain links TRBV6-5 with TRBJ1-2, with unresolved D. Germline lookup yields CDR1 MNHEY and CDR2 SVGAGI. V was shortened by 6 bases and J by 2 bases, with 10 bases between the two germline ends. This CDR3 has 13 amino acids. The CDR3 nucleotides read TGTGCCAGCAGCGAGGGAGGGAACTATGGCTACACCTTC. Amino acid sequence: CASSEGGNYGYTF.

J is TRBJ2-7 and V is TRBV21-1; TRBD2 is the table's D call, not checked against the DNA. TRBV21-1 has pseudogene status. The CDR3 extends over 16 amino acids. Here the CDR3 DNA reads TGTGCCAGCAGCAATGTGACAGCGGGAGGGCCCCACGAGCAGTACTTC. Protein: CASSNVTAGGPHEQYF.

The chain uses TRBV3-1 (or the pseudogene TRBV3-2) and TRBJ2-1; 9 bases align to TRBD2. V dropped 1 base and J dropped 7; count of bases not matched to a gene: 8. Germline values: CDR1 LGHDT, CDR2 YNNKEL (reference sequence). CDR3 length equals 16 residues. CDR3 amino acids: CASSQGRSGGSNEQFF. CDR3 DNA: TGTGCCAGCAGCCAAGGTCGGAGCGGGGGGAGTAATGAGCAGTTCTTC.

The chain combines TRBV12-5 with TRBJ2-1, with D possibly matching TRBD1 (6 bases). Germline-derived CDR1 and CDR2 are LGHNT and FRNRAP. With 2 bases removed from V and 2 bases from J, the gap between germline ends came to 16 bases. The CDR3 covers 17 residues. CDR3 in DNA: TGTGCTAGTGGTTTGTCCCAGGGGCGGTTAACCTACAATGAGCAGTTCTTC. Encoded protein: CASGLSQGRLTYNEQFF.

The V and J genes are TRBV19 and TRBJ1-6; D uncertain. The germline V and J ends were trimmed by 7 bases and 10 bases, with 17 bases remaining between them. This CDR3 has 14 amino acids. CDR1 is LNHDA, CDR2 SQIVND, per germline (reference sequence). As DNA, the CDR3 is TGTGCCAGTACCCCCAGAGGCTTCCAATCACCCCTCCACTTT. Its protein product is CASTPRGFQSPLHF.

The rearrangement links TRBV6-5 to TRBJ1-4, with D uncertain. With 0 bases removed from V and 4 bases from J, the gap between germline ends came to 9 bases. Looked up from germline, CDR1 is MNHEY and CDR2 is SVGAGI. The CDR3 spans 15 residues. CDR3 nucleotide sequence: TGTGCCAGCAGTTACTCGACTACAAATAATGAAAAACTGTTTTTT. Residues: CASSYSTTNNEKLFF.

This clone was seen only once. The genes are TRBV28 and TRBJ2-1, with 7 bases that match TRBD1. The CDR3 runs 17 residues. J gave up 6 bases and V 3 bases, and 14 bases lay outside the gene matches. Germline V gives CDR1 MDHEN, CDR2 SYDVKM. The CDR3 region is CASSFSQGVDYSNEQFF. Here the CDR3 DNA reads TGTGCCAGCAGTTTCTCCCAGGGGGTGGATTATAGCAATGAGCAGTTCTTC.

The chain carries TRBV7-6 and TRBJ2-5; D is unresolved. Germline lookup yields CDR1 SGHVS and CDR2 FNYEAQ. The CDR3 extends over 12 amino acids. The V and J ends lost 1 base and 3 bases respectively, with 3 bases between them. The CDR3 DNA follows: TGTGCCAGCAGCTTAGGAGAAGAGACCCAGTACTTC. Amino acid sequence: CASSLGEETQYF.

Only a few counts were recorded for this clone. V usage is TRBV5-1 and J usage is TRBJ2-7; TRBD2 aligns across 11 bases. V shed 4 bases, J shed 2 bases, and the junction held 5 bases outside the gene matches. The length of the CDR3 is 15 residues. Germline V gives CDR1 SGHRS, CDR2 YFSETQ. For the CDR3, the DNA is TGCGCCAGCAGCCACCGACTAGCGGGGACCTACGAGCAGTACTTC. Translated: CASSHRLAGTYEQYF.

This clone showed up just a few times. The chain carries TRBV2 and TRBJ1-1; D ambiguous. CDR1 and CDR2 (germline): SNHLY, FYNNEI. Trimming stripped 7 bases from V and 1 base from J, with 13 bases between. This CDR3 contains 14 residues. The CDR3 spells CASIYSESNTEAFF. The CDR3 bases are TGTGCCAGCATTTATAGTGAGTCGAACACTGAAGCTTTCTTT.

In its sample, this clone was seen a few times. The chain combines TRBV2 with TRBJ2-2; 7 bases are shared with TRBD2. Unmatched junction bases numbered 4, after V lost 7 bases and J lost 2 bases. This CDR3 spans 14 amino acids. CDR1 and CDR2 (germline): SNHLY, FYNNEI. CDR3 nucleotide sequence: TGTGCCAGCACCGAGCGGGGAAACACCGGGGAGCTGTTTTTT. This gives the protein CASTERGNTGELFF.

This rearrangement joins TRBV28 to TRBJ1-4, with D maybe TRBD1 (6 bases). Per the germline V gene, CDR1 is MDHEN and CDR2 is SYDVKM. The CDR3 contains 14 residues. Deletions cut 4 bases from V and 4 bases from J, with 10 bases between. The CDR3 region is CASSSQGGNEKLFF. In nucleotides, the CDR3 is TGTGCCAGCAGTTCACAGGGTGGTAATGAAAAACTGTTTTTT.

The rearrangement joins TRBV28 to TRBJ2-7; 11 nucleotides align to TRBD1. The J segment lost 7 bases and the V segment lost 5 bases, leaving 13 bases of the junction unmatched. In germline, CDR1 is MDHEN, CDR2 SYDVKM. CDR3 length: 16 residues. DNA for the CDR3: TGTGCCAGCAGTCTTCTCGGACAGGGGGCGAGGGTTGAGCAGTACTTC. Protein sequence: CASSLLGQGARVEQYF.

The V call is TRBV2, the J call TRBJ2-7; 9 nucleotides align to TRBD1. The CDR3 sequence is 14 residues long. Trimming cost V 7 bases and J 2 bases; bases outside gene matches: 6. The germline gives CDR1 SNHLY, CDR2 FYNNEI. The CDR3 nucleotides read TGTGCCAGCAACTCCCGGGACAGGGCCTACGAGCAGTACGTC. Translated, it gives CASNSRDRAYEQYV.

The chain uses TRBV15 and TRBJ2-3; 9 bases are shared with TRBD1. The CDR3 is 16 residues long. With 8 bases clipped from V and 0 bases from J, the junction kept 9 bases outside the gene matches. Germline V gives CDR1 LNHNV, CDR2 YYDKDF (reference sequence). CDR3 DNA sequence: TGTGCCACCCTGCCACAGGGGGCGTTGAGCACAGATACGCAGTATTTT. It is translated as CATLPQGALSTDTQYF.

This chain links TRBV19 with TRBJ2-5; no clear D gene. The CDR3 length is 13 residues. V was clipped by 3 bases and J by 1 base, with 6 bases between them. Germline CDR1 is LNHDA and CDR2 is SQIVND (reference sequence). The CDR3 DNA reads TGTGCCAGTAGTATCACAGCCCAAGAGACCCAGTACTTC. Encoded protein: CASSITAQETQYF.

The gene calls are TRBV5-1 and TRBJ1-6; 7 bases are shared with TRBD1. This CDR3 region has 20 residues. V lost 4 bases and J lost 10; bases outside the gene matches: 26. Germline-derived CDR1 and CDR2 are SGHRS and YFSETQ. The CDR3 DNA sequence: TGCGCCAGCAGCATACCCCCGGGCGTAGGGGGCGTTTTCCGAAGGTCACCCCTCCACTTT. Protein sequence: CASSIPPGVGGVFRRSPLHF.

The rearrangement links TRBV7-2 to TRBJ1-1; maybe TRBD1 (6 bases). CDR1 is SGHTA and CDR2 is FQGNSA in the germline V gene. The CDR3 is 13 residues long. Trimming removed 0 bases from V and 11 bases from J, with 13 bases in between. CDR3 sequence: CASSLAGSGGAFF. The CDR3 coding sequence is TGTGCCAGCAGCTTAGCCGGTTCGGGGGGCGCTTTCTTT.

V gene TRBV19 combines with J gene TRBJ1-2, with D possibly TRBD1 on 5 matching bases. V lost 6 bases and J lost 5, with 16 bases in between. CDR1 LNHDA and CDR2 SQIVND come from the germline V gene (reference sequence). This CDR3 comprises 14 residues. CDR3 sequence: CASSVSREEYGYTF. CDR3 coding DNA: TGTGCCAGTAGCGTGAGCAGGGAGGAATATGGCTACACCTTC.

V and J are TRBV24-1 and TRBJ1-2; 7 positions match TRBD1. Losses at the gene ends were 0 bases for V and 6 bases for J; bases not matched to a gene: 0. This CDR3 spans 13 amino acids. Germline V gives CDR1 KGHDR, CDR2 SFDVKD. The CDR3 protein is CATSDLTGDGYTF. The DNA for the CDR3 is TGTGCCACCAGTGATTTGACAGGGGATGGCTACACCTTC.

This clone was recorded only once. J is TRBJ1-4 and V is TRBV5-6; unclear D gene. Trimming pared 1 base from V and 8 bases from J, leaving 6 bases between. The CDR3 contains 12 residues. Germline CDR1 is SGHDT and CDR2 is YYEEEE. CDR3 region: CASSLRWEKLFF. In DNA form, the CDR3 reads TGTGCCAGCAGCTTGCGGTGGGAAAAACTGTTTTTT.

The rearrangement links TRBV3-1 (or the pseudogene TRBV3-2) to TRBJ1-6; D ambiguous. Germline assignment: CDR1 LGHDT and CDR2 YNNKEL (reference sequence). This CDR3 spans 18 amino acids. V dropped 0 bases and J dropped 0 bases, with 12 bases sitting between them. The CDR3 is CASSQDLGTYSYNSPLHF. The CDR3 coding sequence is TGTGCCAGCAGCCAAGATCTAGGCACCTACTCCTATAATTCACCCCTCCACTTT.

The chain employs TRBV5-5 and TRBJ1-3; 10 bases agree with TRBD1. The V and J ends lost 5 bases and 2 bases, in that order; junction bases with no gene match: 4. Looked up from germline, CDR1 is SGHKS and CDR2 is YYEKEE (reference sequence). CDR3 size: 15 residues. Here the CDR3 DNA reads TGTGCCAGCAGAGTAGGACAGGGGGCTGGAAACACCATATATTTT. Translation: CASRVGQGAGNTIYF.

The chain combines TRBV28 with TRBJ2-7; no definite D call. The V end was cut by 6 bases, the J end by 4 bases, with 7 bases between. The CDR3 sequence is 11 residues long. Germline V CDR1 and CDR2: MDHEN, SYDVKM. The CDR3 loop is CASRQQYEQYF. CDR3 DNA sequence: TGTGCCAGCAGGCAACAGTACGAGCAGTACTTC.

The CDR3 DNA sequence: TGCGCCAGCAGCCAAGACCAGACACCAGGCTACGAGCAGTACTTC. Residues: CASSQDQTPGYEQYF. The chain recombines TRBV4-1 with TRBJ2-7, with D uncertain. The germline gives CDR1 MGHRA, CDR2 YSYEKL. Trimming removed 0 bases from V and 3 bases from J, with 12 bases in between. This CDR3 contains 15 residues.

This chain joins TRBV3-1 (or the pseudogene TRBV3-2) and TRBJ2-1; TRBD2 matches at 11 bases. This CDR3 spans 15 amino acids. Trimming cost V 4 bases and J 3 bases; bases outside gene matches: 2. Germline V gene lookup returns CDR1 LGHDT and CDR2 YNNKEL (reference sequence). DNA of the CDR3: TGTGCCAGCAGCCGGACTAGCGGGCGCTACAATGAGCAGTTCTTC. Its translation: CASSRTSGRYNEQFF.

The chain uses TRBV11-2 and TRBJ1-1; D not resolved. Germline V gives CDR1 SGHAT, CDR2 FQNNGV. The CDR3 spans 15 residues. Trimming removed 2 bases from V and 5 bases from J, with 15 bases in between. CDR3 region: CASSLLPGWRTEAFF. The CDR3 DNA is TGTGCCAGCAGCTTACTGCCCGGGTGGCGAACTGAAGCTTTCTTT.

The CDR3 region is CASSLTQSSYEQYF. The CDR3 nucleotides are TGTGCCAGCAGTTTAACACAGAGCTCCTACGAGCAGTACTTC. The chain links TRBV27 to TRBJ2-7, with D unclear. CDR1 MNHEY and CDR2 SMNVEV come from the germline V gene (reference sequence). CDR3 length: 14 residues. The V end was cut by 2 bases, the J end by 0 bases, with 8 bases between.